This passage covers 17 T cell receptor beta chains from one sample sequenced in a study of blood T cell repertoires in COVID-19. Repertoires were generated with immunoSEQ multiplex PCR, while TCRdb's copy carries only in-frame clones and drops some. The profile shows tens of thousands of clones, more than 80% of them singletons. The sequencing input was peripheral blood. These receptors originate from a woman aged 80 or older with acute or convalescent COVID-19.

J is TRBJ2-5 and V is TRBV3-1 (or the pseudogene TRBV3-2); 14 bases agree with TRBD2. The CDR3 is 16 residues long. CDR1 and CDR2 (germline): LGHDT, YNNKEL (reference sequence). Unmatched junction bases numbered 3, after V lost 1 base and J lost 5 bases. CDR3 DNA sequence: TGTGCCAGCAGCCAAGGACTAGCGGGAGGGAGGGAGACCCAGTACTTC. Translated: CASSQGLAGGRETQYF.

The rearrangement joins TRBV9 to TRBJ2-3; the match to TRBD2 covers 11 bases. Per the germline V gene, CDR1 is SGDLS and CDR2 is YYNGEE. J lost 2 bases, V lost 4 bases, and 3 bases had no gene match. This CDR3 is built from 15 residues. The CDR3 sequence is CASSRLAGPTDTQYF. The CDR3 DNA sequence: TGTGCCAGCAGCCGACTAGCGGGGCCCACAGATACGCAGTATTTT.

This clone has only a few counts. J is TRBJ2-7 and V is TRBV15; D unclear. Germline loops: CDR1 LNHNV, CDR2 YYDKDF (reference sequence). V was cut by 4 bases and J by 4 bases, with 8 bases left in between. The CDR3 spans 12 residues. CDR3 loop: CATSTSGYEQYF. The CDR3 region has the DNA TGTGCCACCAGCACGTCCGGGTACGAGCAGTACTTC.

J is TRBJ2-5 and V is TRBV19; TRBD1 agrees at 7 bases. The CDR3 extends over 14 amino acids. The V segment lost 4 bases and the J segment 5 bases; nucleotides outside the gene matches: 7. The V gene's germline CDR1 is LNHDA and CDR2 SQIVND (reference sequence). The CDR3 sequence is CASSNHTGEETQYF. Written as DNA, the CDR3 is TGTGCCAGTAGTAACCATACAGGGGAGGAGACCCAGTACTTC. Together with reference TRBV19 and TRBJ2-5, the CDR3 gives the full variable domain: DGGITQSPKYLFRKEGQNVTLSCEQNLNHDAMYWYRQDPGQGLRLIYYSQIVNDFQKGDIAEGYSVSREKKESFPLTVTSAQKNPTAFYLCASSNHTGEETQYFGPGTRLLVL.

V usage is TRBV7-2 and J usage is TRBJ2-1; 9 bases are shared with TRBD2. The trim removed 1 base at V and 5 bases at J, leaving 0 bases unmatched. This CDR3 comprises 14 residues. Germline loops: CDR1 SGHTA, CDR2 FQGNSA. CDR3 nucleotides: TGTGCCAGCAGCTTAGGACTAGCGGACAATGAGCAGTTCTTC. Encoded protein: CASSLGLADNEQFF.

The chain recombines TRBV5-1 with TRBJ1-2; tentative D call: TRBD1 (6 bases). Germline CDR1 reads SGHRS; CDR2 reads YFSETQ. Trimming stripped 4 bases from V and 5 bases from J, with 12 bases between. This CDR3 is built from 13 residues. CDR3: CASSPVQGYGYTF. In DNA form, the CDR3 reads TGCGCCAGCAGCCCCGTACAGGGATATGGCTACACCTTC.

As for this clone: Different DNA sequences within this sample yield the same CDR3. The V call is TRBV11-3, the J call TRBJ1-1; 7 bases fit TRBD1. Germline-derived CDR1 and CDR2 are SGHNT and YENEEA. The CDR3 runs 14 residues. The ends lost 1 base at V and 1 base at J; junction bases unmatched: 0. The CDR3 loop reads CASSLGQGNTEAFF. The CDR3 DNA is TGTGCCAGCAGCTTAGGACAGGGGAACACTGAAGCTTTCTTT.

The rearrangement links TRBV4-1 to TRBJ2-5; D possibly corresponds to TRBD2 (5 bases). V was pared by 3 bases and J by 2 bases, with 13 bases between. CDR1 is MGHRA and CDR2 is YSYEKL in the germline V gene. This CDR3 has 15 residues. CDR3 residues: CASSHPRAQQETQYF. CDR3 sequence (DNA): TGCGCCAGCAGCCACCCGCGGGCCCAACAAGAGACCCAGTACTTC.

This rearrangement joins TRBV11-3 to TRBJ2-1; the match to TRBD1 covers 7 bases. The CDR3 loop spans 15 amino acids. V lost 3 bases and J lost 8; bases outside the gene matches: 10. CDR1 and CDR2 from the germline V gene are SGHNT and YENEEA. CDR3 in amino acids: CASSLGQPHGDEQFF. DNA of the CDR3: TGTGCCAGCAGCTTGGGACAGCCCCACGGTGATGAGCAGTTCTTC.

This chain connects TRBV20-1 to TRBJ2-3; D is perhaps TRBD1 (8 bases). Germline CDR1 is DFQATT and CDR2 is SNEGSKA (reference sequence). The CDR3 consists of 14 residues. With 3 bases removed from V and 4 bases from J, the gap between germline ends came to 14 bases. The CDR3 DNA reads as TGCAGTGCTAGTAAACAGGGGGGGTCAGATACGCAGTATTTT. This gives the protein CSASKQGGSDTQYF.

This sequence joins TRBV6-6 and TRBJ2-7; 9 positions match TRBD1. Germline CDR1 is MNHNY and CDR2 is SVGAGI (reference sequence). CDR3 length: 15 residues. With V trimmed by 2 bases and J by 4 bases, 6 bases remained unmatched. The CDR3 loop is CASSYPTGTGYEQYF. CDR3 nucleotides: TGTGCCAGCAGTTACCCCACCGGGACAGGGTACGAGCAGTACTTC.

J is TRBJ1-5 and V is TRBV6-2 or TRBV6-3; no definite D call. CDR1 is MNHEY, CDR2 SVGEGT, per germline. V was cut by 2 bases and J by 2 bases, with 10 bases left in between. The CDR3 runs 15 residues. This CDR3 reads CASSYAARGNQPQHF. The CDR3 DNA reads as TGTGCCAGCAGTTACGCGGCCCGAGGCAATCAGCCCCAGCATTTT.

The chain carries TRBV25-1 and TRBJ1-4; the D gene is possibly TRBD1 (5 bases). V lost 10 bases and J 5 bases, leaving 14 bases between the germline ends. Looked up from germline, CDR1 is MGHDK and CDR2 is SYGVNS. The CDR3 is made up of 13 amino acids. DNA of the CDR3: TGTGCCACCGAAGGGGCGCTCAATGAAAAACTGTTTTTT. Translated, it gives CATEGALNEKLFF.

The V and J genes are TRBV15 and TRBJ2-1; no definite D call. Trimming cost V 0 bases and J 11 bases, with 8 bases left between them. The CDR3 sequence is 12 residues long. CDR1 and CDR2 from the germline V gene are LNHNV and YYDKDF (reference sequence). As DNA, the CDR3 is TGTGCCACCAGCAGAGACCTTGTAAAGCAGTTCTTC. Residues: CATSRDLVKQFF.

In DNA, the CDR3 is TGCGCCAGCAAGATTGGGACAGGGTCCTACGAGCAGTACTTC. Translation gives CASKIGTGSYEQYF. The chain uses TRBV5-1 and TRBJ2-7; 9 bases map to TRBD1. CDR1 is SGHRS and CDR2 is YFSETQ in the germline V gene. The length of the CDR3 is 14 residues. Trimming removed 6 bases from V and 1 base from J; junction bases left unmatched: 5. The complete variable domain, with remaining parts taken from reference TRBV5-1 and TRBJ2-7, reads KAGVTQTPRYLIKTRGQQVTLSCSPISGHRSVSWYQQTPGQGLQFLFEYFSETQRNKGNFPGRFSGRQFSNSRSEMNVSTLELGDSALYLCASKIGTGSYEQYFGPGTRLTVT.

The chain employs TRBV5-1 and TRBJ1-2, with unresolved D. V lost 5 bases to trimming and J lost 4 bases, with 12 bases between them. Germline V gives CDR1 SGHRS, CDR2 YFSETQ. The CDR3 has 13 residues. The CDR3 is CASRRDSLYGYTF. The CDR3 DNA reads TGCGCCAGCAGGAGGGATTCTCTCTATGGCTACACCTTC.

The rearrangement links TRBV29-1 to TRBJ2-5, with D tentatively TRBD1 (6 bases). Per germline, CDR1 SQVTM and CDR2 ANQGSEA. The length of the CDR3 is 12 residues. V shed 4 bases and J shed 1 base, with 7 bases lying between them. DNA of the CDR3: TGCAGCGTTGCAGGGGTCCAAGAGACCCAGTACTTC. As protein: CSVAGVQETQYF.